Sequencing of this T cell receptor beta chain was carried out in a study of beta chain features in type 1 diabetes. From germline, CDR1 is SGHRS and CDR2 YFSETQ. The CDR3 contains 14 residues. The trim removed 4 bases at V and 8 bases at J, leaving 5 bases unmatched. The study reverse transcribed the entire isolated RNA, so it sequenced expressed TCRB transcripts. Generated by immunoSEQ multiplex PCR, the TCRdb table keeps only in-frame clones and is missing some. The sample records about 40,000 clones, roughly 50% being singletons. Sequenced: central memory CD4+ T cells from blood. The chain uses TRBV5-1 and TRBJ2-1; 11 bases match TRBD1. The receptor was derived from a woman in her late teens or twenties in good health. The CDR3, as DNA: TGCGCCAGCAGCACGGACAGGGGGCGGGATGAGCAGTTCTTC. It translates to CASSTDRGRDEQFF.